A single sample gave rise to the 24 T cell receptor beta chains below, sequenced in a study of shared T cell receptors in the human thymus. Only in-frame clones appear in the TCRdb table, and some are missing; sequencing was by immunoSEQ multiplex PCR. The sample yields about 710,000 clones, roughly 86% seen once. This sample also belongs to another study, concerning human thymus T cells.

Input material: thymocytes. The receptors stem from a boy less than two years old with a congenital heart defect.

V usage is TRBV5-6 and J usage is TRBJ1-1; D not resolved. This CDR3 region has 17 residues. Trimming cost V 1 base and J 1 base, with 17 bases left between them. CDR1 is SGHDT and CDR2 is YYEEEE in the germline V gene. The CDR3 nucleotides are TGTGCCAGCAGCTTGTGGCAGTGGCGGGATAGGAACACTGAAGCTTTCTTT. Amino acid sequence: CASSLWQWRDRNTEAFF.

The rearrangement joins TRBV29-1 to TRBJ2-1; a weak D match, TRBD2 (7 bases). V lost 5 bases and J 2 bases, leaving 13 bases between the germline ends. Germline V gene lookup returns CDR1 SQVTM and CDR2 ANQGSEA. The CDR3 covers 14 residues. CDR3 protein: CSVYRGAAYNEQFF. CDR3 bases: TGCAGCGTTTACCGGGGGGCTGCCTACAATGAGCAGTTCTTC.

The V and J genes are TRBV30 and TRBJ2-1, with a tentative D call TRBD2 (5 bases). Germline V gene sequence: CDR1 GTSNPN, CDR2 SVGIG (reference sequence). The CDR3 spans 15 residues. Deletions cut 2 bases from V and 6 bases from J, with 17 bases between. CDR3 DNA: TGTGCCTGGAGTCAGATAGCGAGTGCGGTCAATGAGCAGTTCTTC. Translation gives CAWSQIASAVNEQFF.

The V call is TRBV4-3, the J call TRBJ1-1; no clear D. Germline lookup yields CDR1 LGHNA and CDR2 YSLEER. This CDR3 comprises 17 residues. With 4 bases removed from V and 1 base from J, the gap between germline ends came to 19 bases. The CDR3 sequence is CASSPREDGPPNTEAFF. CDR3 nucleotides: TGCGCCAGCAGCCCAAGGGAGGACGGCCCCCCGAACACTGAAGCTTTCTTT.

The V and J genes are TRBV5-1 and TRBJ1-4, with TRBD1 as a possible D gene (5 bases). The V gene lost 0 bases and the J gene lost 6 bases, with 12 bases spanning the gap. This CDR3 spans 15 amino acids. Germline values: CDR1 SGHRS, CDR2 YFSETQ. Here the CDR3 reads CASSLEPGEDEKLFF. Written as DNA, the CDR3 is TGCGCCAGCAGCTTGGAGCCGGGGGAGGATGAAAAACTGTTTTTT. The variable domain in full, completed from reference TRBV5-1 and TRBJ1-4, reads KAGVTQTPRYLIKTRGQQVTLSCSPISGHRSVSWYQQTPGQGLQFLFEYFSETQRNKGNFPGRFSGRQFSNSRSEMNVSTLELGDSALYLCASSLEPGEDEKLFFGSGTQLSVL.

CDR3 protein: CASSPRQGHTEAFF. Here the CDR3 DNA reads TGTGCCAGCAGCCCAAGACAGGGTCACACTGAAGCTTTCTTT. This chain joins TRBV5-8 and TRBJ1-1; 7 nucleotides match TRBD1. V shed 4 bases and J 3 bases; nucleotides not matched to a gene: 6. Germline-derived CDR1 and CDR2 are SGHTS and YDEGEE. This CDR3 region has 14 residues.

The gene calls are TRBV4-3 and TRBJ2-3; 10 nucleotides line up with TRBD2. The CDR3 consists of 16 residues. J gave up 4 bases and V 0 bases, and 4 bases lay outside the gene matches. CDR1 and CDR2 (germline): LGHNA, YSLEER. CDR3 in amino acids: CASSQDLAGGADTQYF. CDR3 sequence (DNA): TGCGCCAGCAGCCAAGATTTAGCGGGAGGAGCAGATACGCAGTATTTT.

The CDR3 sequence is CASRRLAGTHEQYF. In nucleotides, the CDR3 is TGTGCCAGCAGGAGACTAGCGGGAACACACGAGCAGTACTTC. This chain links TRBV28 with TRBJ2-7; TRBD2 agrees at 11 bases. CDR3 size: 14 residues. Germline trimming cut 6 bases from V and 5 bases from J; bases unmatched to any gene: 6. Per the germline V gene, CDR1 is MDHEN and CDR2 is SYDVKM.

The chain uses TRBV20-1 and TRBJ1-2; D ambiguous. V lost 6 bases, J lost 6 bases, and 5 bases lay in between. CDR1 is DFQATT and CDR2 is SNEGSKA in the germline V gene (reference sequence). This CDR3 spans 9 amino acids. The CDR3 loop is CSAGDGYTF. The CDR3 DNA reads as TGCAGTGCGGGAGATGGCTACACCTTC.

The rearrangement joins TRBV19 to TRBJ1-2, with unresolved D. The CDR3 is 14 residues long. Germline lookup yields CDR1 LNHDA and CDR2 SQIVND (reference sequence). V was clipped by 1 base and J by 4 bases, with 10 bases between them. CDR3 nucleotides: TGTGCCAGTAGTATAGGTCTGCGGTGCTATGGCTACACCTTC. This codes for CASSIGLRCYGYTF.

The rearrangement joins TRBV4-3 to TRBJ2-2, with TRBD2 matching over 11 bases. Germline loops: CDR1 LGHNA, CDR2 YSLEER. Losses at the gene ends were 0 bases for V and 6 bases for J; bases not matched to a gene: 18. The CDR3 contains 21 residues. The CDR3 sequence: CASSQEWFDFSGRAGAGELFF. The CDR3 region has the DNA TGCGCCAGCAGCCAAGAATGGTTCGACTTTAGCGGGAGGGCGGGGGCCGGGGAGCTGTTTTTT.

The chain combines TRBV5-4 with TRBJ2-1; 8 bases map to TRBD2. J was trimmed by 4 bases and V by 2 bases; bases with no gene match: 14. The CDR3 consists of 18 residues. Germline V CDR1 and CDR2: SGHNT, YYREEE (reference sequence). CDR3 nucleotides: TGTGCCAGCAGCTTCAAACTAGCGGAGCCGACGACATACAATGAGCAGTTCTTC. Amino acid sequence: CASSFKLAEPTTYNEQFF.

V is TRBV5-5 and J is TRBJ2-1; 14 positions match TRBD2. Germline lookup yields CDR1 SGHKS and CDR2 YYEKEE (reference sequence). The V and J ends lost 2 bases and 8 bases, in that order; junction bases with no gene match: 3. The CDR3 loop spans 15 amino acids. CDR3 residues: CASSLGTSGGYEQFF. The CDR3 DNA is TGTGCCAGCAGCTTAGGGACTAGCGGGGGCTATGAGCAGTTCTTC.

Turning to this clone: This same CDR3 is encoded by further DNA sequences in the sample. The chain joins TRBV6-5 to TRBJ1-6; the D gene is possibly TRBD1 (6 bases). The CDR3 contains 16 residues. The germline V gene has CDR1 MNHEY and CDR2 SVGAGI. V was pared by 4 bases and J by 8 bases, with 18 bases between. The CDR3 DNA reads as TGTGCCAGCAGTTCCCCCACGTTGACAGGAGATTCACCCCTCCACTTT. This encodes CASSSPTLTGDSPLHF.

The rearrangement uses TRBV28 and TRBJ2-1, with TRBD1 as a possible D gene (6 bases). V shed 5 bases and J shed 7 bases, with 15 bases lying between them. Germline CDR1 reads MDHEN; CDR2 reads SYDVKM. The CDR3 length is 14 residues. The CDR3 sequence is CASSPFRGGNEQFF. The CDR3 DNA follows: TGTGCCAGCAGTCCCTTCCGAGGGGGAAATGAGCAGTTCTTC.

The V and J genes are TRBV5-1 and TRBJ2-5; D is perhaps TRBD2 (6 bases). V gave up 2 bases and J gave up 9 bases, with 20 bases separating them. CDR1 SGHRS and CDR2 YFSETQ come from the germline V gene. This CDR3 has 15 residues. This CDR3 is CASSFKFRDWVSQYF. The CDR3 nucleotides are TGCGCCAGCAGCTTCAAATTCCGGGACTGGGTGTCCCAGTACTTC.

CDR3 region: CASSLRRGGTSGGPSYNEQFF. The DNA of the CDR3 is TGCGCCAGCAGCCTAAGGCGTGGCGGGACTAGCGGGGGGCCCTCCTACAATGAGCAGTTCTTC. The J gene is TRBJ2-1, the V gene TRBV4-3, with 15 bases aligning to TRBD2. V shed 4 bases, J shed 0 bases, and the junction held 13 bases outside the gene matches. CDR3 length equals 21 residues. Germline CDR1 is LGHNA and CDR2 is YSLEER.

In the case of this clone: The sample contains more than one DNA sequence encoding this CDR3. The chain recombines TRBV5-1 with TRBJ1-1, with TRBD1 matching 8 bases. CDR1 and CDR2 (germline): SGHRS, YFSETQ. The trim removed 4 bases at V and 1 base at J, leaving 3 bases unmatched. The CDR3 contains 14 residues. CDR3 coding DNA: TGCGCCAGCAGCCTCGACAGGGGGAACACTGAAGCTTTCTTT. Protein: CASSLDRGNTEAFF.

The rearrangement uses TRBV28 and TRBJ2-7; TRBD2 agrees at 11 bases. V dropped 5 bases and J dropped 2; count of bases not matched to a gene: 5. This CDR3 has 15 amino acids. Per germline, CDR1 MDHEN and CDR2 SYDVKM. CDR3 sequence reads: CASSPGLAETYEQYF. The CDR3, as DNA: TGTGCCAGCAGTCCGGGACTAGCGGAAACCTACGAGCAGTACTTC.

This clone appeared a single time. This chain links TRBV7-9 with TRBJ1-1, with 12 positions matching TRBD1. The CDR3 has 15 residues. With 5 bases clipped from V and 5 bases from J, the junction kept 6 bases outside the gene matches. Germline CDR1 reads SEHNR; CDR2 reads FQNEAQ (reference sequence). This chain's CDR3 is CASSAPGQGATEAFF. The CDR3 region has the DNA TGTGCCAGCAGCGCGCCGGGACAGGGGGCGACTGAAGCTTTCTTT.

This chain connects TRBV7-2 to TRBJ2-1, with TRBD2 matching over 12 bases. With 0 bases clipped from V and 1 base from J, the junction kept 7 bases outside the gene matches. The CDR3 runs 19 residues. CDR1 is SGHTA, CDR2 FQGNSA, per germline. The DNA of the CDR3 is TGTGCCAGCAGCTTAGCTGGCCTAGCGGGGGGGCGGTCCTACAATGAGCAGTTCTTC. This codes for CASSLAGLAGGRSYNEQFF.

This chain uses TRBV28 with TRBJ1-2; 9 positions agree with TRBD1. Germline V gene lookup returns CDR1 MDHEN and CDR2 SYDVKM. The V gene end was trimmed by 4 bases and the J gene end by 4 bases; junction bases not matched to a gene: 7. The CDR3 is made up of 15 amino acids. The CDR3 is CASSSLGQGSYGYTF. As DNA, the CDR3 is TGTGCCAGCAGTTCCCTTGGACAGGGGAGCTATGGCTACACCTTC.

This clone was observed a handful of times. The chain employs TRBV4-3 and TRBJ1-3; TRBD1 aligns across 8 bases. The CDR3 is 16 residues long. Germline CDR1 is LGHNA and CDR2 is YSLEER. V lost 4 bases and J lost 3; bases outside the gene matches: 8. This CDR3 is CASSLDTGGIGNTIYF. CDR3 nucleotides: TGCGCCAGCAGCCTAGATACAGGGGGAATTGGAAACACCATATATTTT.

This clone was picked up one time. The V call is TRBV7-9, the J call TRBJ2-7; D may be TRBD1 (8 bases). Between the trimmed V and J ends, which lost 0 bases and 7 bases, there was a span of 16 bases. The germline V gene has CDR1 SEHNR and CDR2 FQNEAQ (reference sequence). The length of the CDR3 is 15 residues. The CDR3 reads CASSLAGQGLREQYF. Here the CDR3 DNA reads TGTGCCAGCAGCTTAGCCGGACAGGGACTAAGGGAGCAGTACTTC. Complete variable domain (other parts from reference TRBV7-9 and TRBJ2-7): DTGVSQNPRHKITKRGQNVTFRCDPISEHNRLYWYRQTLGQGPEFLTYFQNEAQLEKSRLLSDRFSAERPKGSFSTLEIQRTEQGDSAMYLCASSLAGQGLREQYFGPGTRLTVT.